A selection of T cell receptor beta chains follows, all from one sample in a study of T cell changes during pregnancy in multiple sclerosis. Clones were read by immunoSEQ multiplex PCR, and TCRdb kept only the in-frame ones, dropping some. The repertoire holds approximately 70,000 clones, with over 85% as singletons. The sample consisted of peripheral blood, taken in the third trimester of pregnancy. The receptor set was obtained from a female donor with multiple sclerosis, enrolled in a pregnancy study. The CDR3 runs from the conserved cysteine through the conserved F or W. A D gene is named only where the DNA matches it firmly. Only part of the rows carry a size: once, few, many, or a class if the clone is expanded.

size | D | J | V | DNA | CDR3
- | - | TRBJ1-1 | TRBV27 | TGTGCCAGCAGTTCATCGACAGGGAACACTGAAGCTTTCTTT | CASSSSTGNTEAFF
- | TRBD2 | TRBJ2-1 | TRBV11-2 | TGTGCCAGCCGCTGGCTCGGGGTAGCGGGAGCAGATGAGCAGTTCTTC | CASRWLGVAGADEQFF
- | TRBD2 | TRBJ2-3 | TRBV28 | TGTGCCAGCACCGATAGGACTAGCGTAAGCACAGATACGCAGTATTTT | CASTDRTSVSTDTQYF
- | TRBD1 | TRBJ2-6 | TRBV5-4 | TGTGCCAGCAGCTTGTACCGGTCCAGGGGGCGGTTGGGGGGGGCCAACGTCCTGACTTTC | CASSLYRSRGRLGGANVLTF
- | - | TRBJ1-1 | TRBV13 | TGTGCCAGCAGCACTCGGAAGGTGGGGTCAGGGAATGAAGCTTTCTTT | CASSTRKVGSGNEAFF
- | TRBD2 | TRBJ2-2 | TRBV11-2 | TGTGCCAGCAGCCCCAGCGGGAGGAACACCGGGGAGCTGTTTTTT | CASSPSGRNTGELFF
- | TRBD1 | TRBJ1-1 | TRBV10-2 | TGCGCCAGCAGTGAGACAGGGGGCGGCACTGAAGCTTTCTTT | CASSETGGGTEAFF
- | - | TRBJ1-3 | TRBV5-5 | TGTGCCAGCAGCTTAGAGGCAGGGGATAGAAACACCATATATTTT | CASSLEAGDRNTIYF
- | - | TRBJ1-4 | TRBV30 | TGTGCCTGGAGTCAACAGTTGGTTAATGAAAAACTGTTTTTT | CAWSQQLVNEKLFF
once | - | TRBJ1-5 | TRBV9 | TGTGCCAGCAGCGTAGAAGGGGCTCTGCCGCCCCAGCATTTT | CASSVEGALPPQHF
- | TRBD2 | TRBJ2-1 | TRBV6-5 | TGTGCCAGCAGCCGACTAGCGGGGGGATATGGTGAGCAGTTCTTC | CASSRLAGGYGEQFF